The 29 T cell receptor beta chains presented below share a single source sample, sequenced in a study of T cell repertoires in cytomegalovirus infection. TCRdb ran MiXCR on the reads and lists one entry per CDR3 protein. Of roughly 500,000 distinct CDR3 sequences in the sample, 30% to 40% are singletons; the top ten hold 17%. These receptors' targets are unknown. This specimen was cultured PBMCs, taken from culture after CMV antigen stimulation. The receptors derive from a human donor in good health (CMV status not recorded). Some clones in this sample may be carry-over from other donors' samples.

The chain combines TRBV2 with TRBJ1-4; D is undetermined. Per the germline V gene, CDR1 is SNHLY and CDR2 is FYNNEI. The CDR3 sequence is 14 residues long. Trimming took off 4 bases at V and 4 bases at J, with 10 bases between the two ends. CDR3 nucleotides: TGTGCCAGCAGTGGAGCCCGGGATAATGAAAAACTGTTTTTT. Translating it yields CASSGARDNEKLFF.

The chain couples TRBV20-1 to TRBJ2-7, with 10 bases fitting TRBD2. This CDR3 is built from 15 residues. Trimming at V came to 1 base and at J to 4 bases, leaving 7 bases not matched to a gene. Germline-derived CDR1 and CDR2 are DFQATT and SNEGSKA (reference sequence). As DNA, the CDR3 is TGCAGTGCTAGAGTTCGGGCTAGCGGGAGTTACGAGCAGTACTTC. Protein sequence: CSARVRASGSYEQYF.

CDR3 region: CSVQQGREAFF. The CDR3 region has the DNA TGCAGCGTCCAACAGGGGAGGGAAGCTTTCTTT. The chain uses TRBV29-1 and TRBJ1-1, with 7 bases aligning to TRBD1. This CDR3 region has 11 residues. V lost 6 bases to trimming and J lost 8 bases; unmatched junction nucleotides: 6. Germline lookup yields CDR1 SQVTM and CDR2 ANQGSEA.

This clonotype was found a few times. The rearrangement joins TRBV20-1 to TRBJ2-3; TRBD1 aligns across 8 bases. Trimming removed 6 bases from V and 4 bases from J; junction bases left unmatched: 9. Germline CDR1 is DFQATT and CDR2 is SNEGSKA (reference sequence). The CDR3 loop spans 14 amino acids. This CDR3 is CSATGQVPPDTQYF. DNA for the CDR3: TGCAGTGCCACGGGACAGGTTCCACCAGATACGCAGTATTTT.

A few counts support this clonotype. V usage is TRBV7-9 and J usage is TRBJ2-3; tentatively, D is TRBD1 or TRBD2 (5 bases each). The V and J ends lost 5 bases and 5 bases respectively, with 17 bases between them. The CDR3 covers 15 residues. Germline V CDR1 and CDR2: SEHNR, FQNEAQ (reference sequence). For the CDR3, the DNA is TGTGCCAGCAGCCCGCCCGGGGCCCGGGGAGATACGCAGTATTTT. Residues: CASSPPGARGDTQYF.

This sequence joins TRBV6-6 and TRBJ1-2; D gene uncertain. Trimming pared 7 bases from V and 3 bases from J, leaving 9 bases between. CDR3 length: 12 amino acids. Germline V gives CDR1 MNHNY, CDR2 SVGAGI (reference sequence). The CDR3 protein is CASKTIYYGYTF. As DNA, the CDR3 is TGTGCCAGCAAGACTATTTACTATGGCTACACCTTC.

This clonotype has only a few counts. The V and J genes are TRBV5-4 and TRBJ2-3; TRBD1 is a possible D gene (6 bases). Germline CDR1 SGHNT, CDR2 YYREEE (reference sequence). V lost 4 bases and J 6 bases, leaving 18 bases between the germline ends. This CDR3 comprises 15 residues. CDR3 nucleotides: TGTGCCAGCAGCGTTAATACAGGGTCGAGGGATACGCAGTATTTT. Amino acids: CASSVNTGSRDTQYF.

V is TRBV7-9 and J is TRBJ1-1; D is unresolved. This CDR3 spans 12 amino acids. Germline V CDR1 and CDR2: SEHNR, FQNEAQ (reference sequence). Trimming took 5 bases from V and 6 from J, leaving 10 bases between them. The CDR3 reads CASSLDTAEAFF. DNA of the CDR3: TGTGCCAGCAGCCTAGACACCGCTGAAGCTTTCTTT.

V is TRBV28 and J is TRBJ2-4; possible D gene TRBD1, 5 bases. CDR1 is MDHEN and CDR2 is SYDVKM in the germline V gene. The V end lost 6 bases, the J end lost 0 bases, and 9 bases lay between the germline ends. The CDR3 sequence is 14 residues long. The CDR3 DNA follows: TGTGCCAGCAGCCTACAGGTAGCCAAAAACATTCAGTACTTC. It yields the protein CASSLQVAKNIQYF.

J is TRBJ2-7 and V is TRBV19; 7 bases are shared with TRBD1. The length of the CDR3 is 15 residues. The V gene's germline CDR1 is LNHDA and CDR2 SQIVND (reference sequence). With 10 bases clipped from V and 0 bases from J, the junction kept 12 bases outside the gene matches. CDR3 sequence reads: CATKTQGGGSYEQYF. The CDR3 nucleotides read TGTGCCACAAAGACCCAAGGGGGCGGCTCCTACGAGCAGTACTTC. Complete variable domain (other parts from reference TRBV19 and TRBJ2-7): DGGITQSPKYLFRKEGQNVTLSCEQNLNHDAMYWYRQDPGQGLRLIYYSQIVNDFQKGDIAEGYSVSREKKESFPLTVTSAQKNPTAFYLCATKTQGGGSYEQYFGPGTRLTVT.

The chain uses TRBV6-8 and TRBJ2-3; D remains unclear. CDR1 is MNHGY and CDR2 is SAAAGT in the germline V gene. Trimming cost V 6 bases and J 2 bases, with 12 bases left between them. The CDR3 totals 14 residues. The CDR3 is CASRTAGSTDTQYF. Written as DNA, the CDR3 is TGTGCCAGCAGAACCGCAGGTTCCACAGATACGCAGTATTTT.

The rearrangement joins TRBV7-2 to TRBJ2-5; 10 bases fit TRBD2. CDR1 SGHTA and CDR2 FQGNSA come from the germline V gene. Germline trimming cut 2 bases from V and 8 bases from J; bases unmatched to any gene: 11. CDR3 length: 16 amino acids. CDR3 loop: CASSLLRQREGRTQYF. CDR3 nucleotides: TGTGCCAGCAGCTTACTCCGCCAGCGGGAGGGCCGTACCCAGTACTTC.

This clonotype was seen only a few times. The chain uses TRBV7-2 and TRBJ2-3; D is ambiguous. The V end lost 2 bases, the J end lost 2 bases, and 11 bases lay between the germline ends. This CDR3 has 15 amino acids. Germline assignment: CDR1 SGHTA and CDR2 FQGNSA. The CDR3 loop is CASSLFVRSTDTQYF. The CDR3 bases are TGTGCCAGCAGCTTATTCGTCAGGTCCACAGATACGCAGTATTTT.

The chain combines TRBV29-1 with TRBJ1-5; D not certain. With 7 bases removed from V and 6 bases from J, the gap between germline ends came to 16 bases. From germline, CDR1 is SQVTM and CDR2 ANQGSEA. This CDR3 spans 13 amino acids. The CDR3: CSAAVAWGQPQHF. For the CDR3, the DNA is TGCAGCGCCGCGGTGGCCTGGGGTCAGCCCCAGCATTTT.

V usage is TRBV7-9 and J usage is TRBJ1-1; TRBD1 might be the D (5 bases). Per the germline V gene, CDR1 is SEHNR and CDR2 is FQNEAQ (reference sequence). This CDR3 is built from 16 residues. Between the trimmed V and J ends, which lost 8 bases and 4 bases, there was a span of 23 bases. The DNA of the CDR3 is TGTGCCAGCCGGAGGCGACGAGGATCCGGGGGCACTGAAGCTTTCTTT. Encoded protein: CASRRRRGSGGTEAFF.

The chain recombines TRBV7-2 with TRBJ1-6, with 11 bases aligning to TRBD1. Trimming removed 6 bases from V and 10 bases from J; junction bases left unmatched: 11. This CDR3 has 16 residues. Germline lookup yields CDR1 SGHTA and CDR2 FQGNSA. CDR3 sequence reads: CASSYTRTGGESPLHF. The DNA for the CDR3 is TGTGCCAGCAGTTATACCCGGACAGGGGGCGAGTCACCCCTCCACTTT.

This clonotype was picked up a small number of times. As DNA, the CDR3 is TGTGCCAGTAGTATAGGGGGTACAGGGATGGGTCAGCCCCAGCATTTT. As protein: CASSIGGTGMGQPQHF. This chain links TRBV19 with TRBJ1-5, with TRBD1 as a possible D gene (6 bases). Trimming shortened V by 1 base and J by 6 bases, and 16 bases separated the two germline ends. There are 16 residues in the CDR3. From germline, CDR1 is LNHDA and CDR2 SQIVND (reference sequence).

This clonotype was observed a few times. The chain joins TRBV12-3 or TRBV12-4 to TRBJ1-1; D is undetermined. This CDR3 has 13 amino acids. The V end was cut by 1 base, the J end by 4 bases, with 7 bases between. The CDR3 nucleotides read TGTGCCAGCAGTTTAGTGTCAGCCACTGAAGCTTTCTTT. It is translated as CASSLVSATEAFF.

The chain is built from TRBV7-2 and TRBJ1-2; possibly TRBD1 for D (6 bases). CDR3 length equals 14 residues. The germline V and J ends were trimmed by 4 bases and 4 bases, with 13 bases remaining between them. Germline loops: CDR1 SGHTA, CDR2 FQGNSA. In DNA, the CDR3 is TGTGCCAGCAGCTCTAGGACAGCATTCTATGGCTACACCTTC. Its protein is CASSSRTAFYGYTF.

A few counts support this clonotype. V is TRBV15 and J is TRBJ2-1, with D hard to call. CDR3 size: 14 residues. Germline lookup yields CDR1 LNHNV and CDR2 YYDKDF (reference sequence). The V end lost 0 bases, the J end lost 6 bases, and 9 bases lay between the germline ends. In DNA form, the CDR3 reads TGTGCCACCAGCAGAGATCAAGCCCTCAATGAGCAGTTCTTC. Encoded protein: CATSRDQALNEQFF.

This chain uses TRBV6-2 or TRBV6-3 with TRBJ2-3; 14 bases map to TRBD2. With 0 bases clipped from V and 4 bases from J, the junction kept 9 bases outside the gene matches. The CDR3 has 19 residues. Germline-derived CDR1 and CDR2 are MNHEY and SVGEGT. The CDR3 sequence is CASSYSTGLAGVGADTQYF. The CDR3 nucleotides are TGTGCCAGCAGTTACTCGACGGGACTAGCGGGAGTAGGGGCAGATACGCAGTATTTT.

This clonotype was recorded many times. The chain links TRBV7-2 to TRBJ2-1; 8 bases align to TRBD2. This CDR3 is built from 17 residues. The germline gives CDR1 SGHTA, CDR2 FQGNSA. The V segment lost 5 bases and the J segment 6 bases; nucleotides outside the gene matches: 15. The CDR3 DNA reads as TGTGCCAGCAGCCGGACACTAACGAGCGGGAGTAGCAATGAGCAGTTCTTC. This translates into CASSRTLTSGSSNEQFF.

This clonotype was picked up a small number of times. The chain joins TRBV7-8 to TRBJ2-2; 9 positions agree with TRBD1. The CDR3 extends over 15 amino acids. Trimming cost V 4 bases and J 3 bases; bases outside gene matches: 3. CDR1 and CDR2 (germline): SGHVS, FQNEAQ. The CDR3 nucleotides are TGTGCCAGCAGCTACGGACAGGGGTACACCGGGGAGCTGTTTTTT. Translating it yields CASSYGQGYTGELFF.

This clonotype was counted only a few times. The J gene is TRBJ1-6, the V gene TRBV7-8, with 7 bases aligning to TRBD1. The germline gives CDR1 SGHVS, CDR2 FQNEAQ. The V segment lost 4 bases and the J segment 3 bases; nucleotides outside the gene matches: 12. CDR3 length equals 18 residues. The CDR3 DNA is TGTGCCAGCAGCTCCCGCCCGGGACAGCAATTCTATAATTCACCCCTCCACTTT. Amino acids: CASSSRPGQQFYNSPLHF.

This clonotype was detected once. The rearrangement links TRBV11-1 to TRBJ1-1; 9 bases align to TRBD1. Looked up from germline, CDR1 is SGHAT and CDR2 is FQDESV (reference sequence). The CDR3 totals 16 residues. Germline trimming cut 1 base from V and 3 bases from J; bases unmatched to any gene: 6. CDR3 bases: TGTGCCAGCAGCTTAGTTATTCGGACAGGGGACACTGAAGCTTTCTTT. Protein product: CASSLVIRTGDTEAFF. Drawing the rest from reference TRBV11-1 and TRBJ1-1, the complete variable domain is EAEVAQSPRYKITEKSQAVAFWCDPISGHATLYWYRQILGQGPELLVQFQDESVVDDSQLPKDRFSAERLKGVDSTLKIQPAELGDSAMYLCASSLVIRTGDTEAFFGQGTRLTVV.

This clonotype was detected ten times or more. The V call is TRBV7-2, the J call TRBJ1-1, with a possible D match to TRBD1 (6 bases). V was cut by 1 base and J by 5 bases, with 17 bases left in between. Germline V CDR1 and CDR2: SGHTA, FQGNSA. CDR3 length: 16 residues. CDR3 region: CASSLVAGGARTEAFF. Written as DNA, the CDR3 is TGTGCCAGCAGCTTAGTGGCGGGGGGGGCTCGGACTGAAGCTTTCTTT. Variable domain in full (rest from reference TRBV7-2 and TRBJ1-1): GAGVSQSPSNKVTEKGKDVELRCDPISGHTALYWYRQSLGQGLEFLIYFQGNSAPDKSGLPSDRFSAERTGGSVSTLTIQRTQQEDSAVYLCASSLVAGGARTEAFFGQGTRLTVV.

In its sample, this clonotype was seen a few times. V gene TRBV19 combines with J gene TRBJ1-5, with 7 nucleotides matching TRBD1. V was clipped by 8 bases and J by 3 bases; unmatched bases: 7. This CDR3 is built from 14 residues. CDR1 is LNHDA and CDR2 is SQIVND in the germline V gene (reference sequence). Here the CDR3 reads CASGWGQNNQPQHF. Here the CDR3 DNA reads TGTGCCAGTGGATGGGGACAGAACAATCAGCCCCAGCATTTT.

This clonotype was found many times. The chain recombines TRBV7-2 with TRBJ1-6; no clear D. From germline, CDR1 is SGHTA and CDR2 FQGNSA. Trimming pared 1 base from V and 17 bases from J, leaving 15 bases between. The CDR3 consists of 13 residues. CDR3 DNA: TGTGCCAGCAGCTTAGATGGAAACGGCTATTTCCACTTT. Translation gives CASSLDGNGYFHF.

CDR3 coding DNA: TGTGCCAGCAGCATCACCGGTGGATTCTCCTACGAGCAGTACTTC. Its protein product is CASSITGGFSYEQYF. The V gene is TRBV6-6, the J gene TRBJ2-7; D is unresolved. The germline V gene has CDR1 MNHNY and CDR2 SVGAGI (reference sequence). The CDR3 sequence is 15 residues long. The germline V and J ends were trimmed by 6 bases and 0 bases, with 15 bases remaining between them.